This T cell receptor (beta chain) was recorded in a study of blood T cell repertoires in COVID-19. Germline V gives CDR1 SGHTA, CDR2 FQGNSA. The J segment lost 7 bases and the V segment lost 5 bases, leaving 9 bases of the junction unmatched. The CDR3 spans 15 residues. Original processing notes: Reference gene primer amplification in the assay estimated nucleated cell counts. Sequenced by immunoSEQ multiplex PCR; TCRdb stores in-frame clones only, minus some. V, J and clone size derive from that table, while D and trimming were established from the DNA sequence. The sample shows roughly 200,000 clones, over 75% of them seen only once.

The chain links TRBV7-2 to TRBJ2-7; TRBD1 aligns across 12 bases. Sequencing input: peripheral blood. This TCR derives from a person aged 70 to 79 with COVID-19, enrolled during active disease. In nucleotides, the CDR3 is TGTGCCAGCAGCGGGCCGGGACAGGGGGCACGGGAGCAGTACTTC. Translated: CASSGPGQGAREQYF.